This record concerns one T cell receptor beta chain sequence. V shed 8 bases and J 4 bases; nucleotides not matched to a gene: 8. The CDR3 is made up of 14 amino acids. From germline, CDR1 is MGHRA and CDR2 YSYEKL. These data are taken from a study of shared clonotypes between healthy human individuals. CD45RO-negative, CCR7-selected cells formed the naive CD8 fraction, which excluded terminally differentiated effector memory CD45RA+ cells. As processed by the authors: ImmunoSEQ supplied junction-only sequences lacking quality scores, so filtering was different. Sequencing was performed with immunoSEQ multiplex PCR; in TCRdb, only in-frame clones are kept and a portion is missing. V and J calls and clone size are as listed in that table; D and trimming were resolved from the DNA. The sample has millions of clones; about 95% are singletons.

This TCR was sampled from a man in his late teens or twenties in good health. The chain employs TRBV4-1 and TRBJ1-3, with 7 nucleotides matching TRBD1. Sample: naive CD8+ T cells sorted from blood. The CDR3 here is CASRAGTAGNTIYF. The CDR3 DNA sequence: TGCGCCAGCCGAGCCGGGACAGCCGGAAACACCATATATTTT.